This is a list of T cell receptor beta chains from one sample in a study of a mutant IDH1 vaccine in newly diagnosed glioma. The data were produced by immunoSEQ multiplex PCR, yet TCRdb's version contains in-frame clones alone and is incomplete. The repertoire consists of around 61,000 clones, with 75% occurring once and the leading ten covering 5.3%. Antigen specificity for these receptors is unknown. This specimen consisted of PBMCs, obtained from a glioma patient whose treatment included an IDH1 peptide vaccine. These receptors were taken from a man aged 45-65 years with glioma. The CDR3 runs from the conserved cysteine through the conserved F or W. A D gene is named only where the DNA matches it firmly. Expanded clones are given a class, and other clones once, few, many or no size at all.

cdr3_aa cdr3_nt d_call j_call clone_size v_call
CAISESTGWFGGAGANVLTF TGTGCCATCAGTGAGTCGACTGGGTGGTTCGGGGGGGCTGGGGCCAACGTCCTGACTTTC TRBD2 TRBJ2-6 . TRBV10-3
CASTLGDNEQYF TGTGCCAGCACCTTGGGGGATAACGAGCAGTACTTC . TRBJ2-7 . TRBV6-1
CASSYFREDSSYEQYF TGTGCCAGCAGTTACTTCAGGGAAGATTCCTCCTACGAGCAGTACTTC . TRBJ2-7 . TRBV6-6
CASRNGGNEKLFF TGTGCCAGCAGGAACGGGGGTAATGAAAAACTGTTTTTT . TRBJ1-4 . TRBV6-5
CASTATAAETQYF TGTGCCAGCACAGCGACCGCAGCAGAGACCCAGTACTTC . TRBJ2-5 . TRBV6-1
CSSGLGGGTDTQYF TGCAGCAGCGGGCTAGGAGGTGGGACAGATACGCAGTATTTT . TRBJ2-3 once TRBV29-1
CASSEALGEETQYF TGTGCCAGCAGTGAAGCGCTGGGGGAAGAGACCCAGTACTTC . TRBJ2-5 . TRBV6-1
CASSLGGSNGYTF TGTGCCAGCAGCCTTGGAGGGTCGAATGGCTACACCTTC . TRBJ1-2 few TRBV6-1
CASEEGPRGTGELFF TGTGCCAGTGAGGAAGGGCCCCGGGGCACCGGGGAGCTGTTTTTT . TRBJ2-2 . TRBV2
CASTRVLWGRDEKLFF TGTGCCAGCACTCGGGTCCTTTGGGGACGAGATGAAAAACTGTTTTTT . TRBJ1-4 . TRBV9
CASRSINYEQYF TGTGCCAGCAGGAGCATAAACTACGAGCAGTACTTC . TRBJ2-7 . TRBV28
CASSDSSYEQYF TGTGCCAGCAGTGACAGCTCCTACGAGCAGTACTTC . TRBJ2-7 . TRBV2
CATSLVRVGYGYTF TGTGCCACCAGCCTCGTTAGGGTGGGATATGGCTACACCTTC . TRBJ1-2 . TRBV15
CASSPWTTQETQYF TGCGCCAGCAGCCCCTGGACCACCCAAGAGACCCAGTACTTC . TRBJ2-5 once TRBV5-1
CASTQGTANTEAFF TGTGCCAGCACCCAAGGGACAGCGAACACTGAAGCTTTCTTT TRBD1 TRBJ1-1 . TRBV7-2
CASSLITGIDEQFF TGTGCCAGCAGCTTAATCACAGGGATCGATGAGCAGTTCTTC . TRBJ2-1 . TRBV7-9
CASSQMTTTEAFF TGTGCCAGCAGCCAAATGACGACCACTGAAGCTTTCTTT . TRBJ1-1 few TRBV4-2
CASSEALLGANVLTF TGTGCCAGCAGTGAAGCGCTTCTTGGGGCCAACGTCCTGACTTTC . TRBJ2-6 . TRBV2
CAWRVSRVLAGSNEQFF TGTGCCTGGAGGGTCAGCAGGGTTCTAGCGGGGTCCAATGAGCAGTTCTTC TRBD2 TRBJ2-1 . TRBV30
CASRNDRGNYGYTF TGTGCCAGCAGGAACGACAGGGGTAACTATGGCTACACCTTC TRBD1 TRBJ1-2 . TRBV28
CASSPQPPGSNQPQHF TGTGCCAGCTCGCCGCAGCCCCCAGGAAGCAATCAGCCCCAGCATTTT . TRBJ1-5 . TRBV18